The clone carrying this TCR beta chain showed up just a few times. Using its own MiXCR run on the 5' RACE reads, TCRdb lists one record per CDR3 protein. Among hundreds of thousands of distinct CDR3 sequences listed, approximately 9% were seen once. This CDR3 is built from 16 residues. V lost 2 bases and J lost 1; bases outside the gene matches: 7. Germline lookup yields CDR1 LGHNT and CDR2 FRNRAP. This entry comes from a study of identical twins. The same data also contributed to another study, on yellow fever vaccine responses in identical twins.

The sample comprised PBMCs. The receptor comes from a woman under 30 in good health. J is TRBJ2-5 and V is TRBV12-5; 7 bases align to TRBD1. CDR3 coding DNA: TGTGCTAGTGGTTTGACCACAGGGGACCTCCAAGAGACCCAGTACTTC. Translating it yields CASGLTTGDLQETQYF.